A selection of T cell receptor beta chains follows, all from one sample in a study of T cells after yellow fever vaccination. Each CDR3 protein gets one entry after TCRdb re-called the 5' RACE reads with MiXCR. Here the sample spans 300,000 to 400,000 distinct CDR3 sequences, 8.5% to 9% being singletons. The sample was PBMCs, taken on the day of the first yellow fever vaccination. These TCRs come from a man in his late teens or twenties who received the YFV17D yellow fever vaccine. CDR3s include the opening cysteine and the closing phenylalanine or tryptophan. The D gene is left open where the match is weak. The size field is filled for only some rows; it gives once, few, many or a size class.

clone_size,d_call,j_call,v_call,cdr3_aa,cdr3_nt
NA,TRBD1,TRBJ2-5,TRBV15,CATRGQGGRETQYF,TGTGCCACCAGGGGACAGGGGGGGAGGGAGACCCAGTACTTC
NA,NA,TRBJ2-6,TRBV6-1,CASRPARDTGSGANVLTF,TGTGCCAGCAGACCCGCCCGGGACACTGGCTCTGGGGCCAACGTCCTGACTTTC
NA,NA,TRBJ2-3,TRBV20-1,CSAREGKRPTDTQYF,TGCAGTGCTAGAGAGGGGAAAAGACCCACAGATACGCAGTATTTT
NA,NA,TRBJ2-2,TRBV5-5,CASSRGLPRGTGELFF,TGTGCCAGCAGCCGGGGACTTCCTCGGGGCACCGGGGAGCTGTTTTTT
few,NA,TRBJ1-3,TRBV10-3,CAISEPYSGNTIYF,TGTGCCATCAGTGAGCCATACTCTGGAAACACCATATATTTT
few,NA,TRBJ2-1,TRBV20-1,CSALGGAGVNEQFF,TGCAGTGCTCTGGGGGGGGCGGGGGTTAATGAGCAGTTCTTC
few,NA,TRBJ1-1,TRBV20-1,CSALELPNTEAFF,TGCAGTGCCCTGGAACTCCCGAACACTGAAGCTTTCTTT
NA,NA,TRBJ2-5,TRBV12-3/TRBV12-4,CASSPQGLQETQYF,TGTGCCAGCAGTCCCCAGGGGCTGCAAGAGACCCAGTACTTC
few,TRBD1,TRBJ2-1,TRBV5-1,CASSVPTGAYNEQFF,TGCGCCAGCAGCGTACCGACAGGGGCCTACAATGAGCAGTTCTTC
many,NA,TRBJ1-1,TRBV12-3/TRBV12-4,CASSRTEAFF,TGTGCCAGCAGCCGTACTGAAGCTTTCTTT
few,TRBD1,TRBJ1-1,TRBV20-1,CSAKRQGILTEAFF,TGCAGTGCTAAACGACAGGGAATTCTCACTGAAGCTTTCTTT
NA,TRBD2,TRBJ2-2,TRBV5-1,CASSRQTSGGDTGELFF,TGCGCCAGCAGCCGACAGACTAGCGGGGGAGACACCGGGGAGCTGTTTTTT
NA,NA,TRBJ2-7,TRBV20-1,CSAEGRSSPYEQYF,TGCAGTGCTGAGGGACGGTCAAGTCCCTACGAGCAGTACTTC
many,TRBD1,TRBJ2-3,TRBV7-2,CASSDRGSDTQYF,TGTGCCAGCAGCGACAGGGGCTCGGATACGCAGTATTTT
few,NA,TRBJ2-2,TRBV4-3,CASSQEGRTLNTGELFF,TGCGCCAGCAGCCAAGAGGGGAGGACGCTTAACACCGGGGAGCTGTTTTTT
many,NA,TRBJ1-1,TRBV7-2,CASSHHSGTTRYTEAFF,TGTGCCAGCAGCCATCACTCCGGGACTACGAGGTACACTGAAGCTTTCTTT
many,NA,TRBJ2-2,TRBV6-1,CASSAGLTANTGELFF,TGTGCCAGCTCTGCGGGGCTTACCGCGAACACCGGGGAGCTGTTTTTT
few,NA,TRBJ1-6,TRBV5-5,CASSLTGFGSPLHF,TGTGCCAGCAGCTTGACAGGGTTTGGTTCACCCCTCCACTTT
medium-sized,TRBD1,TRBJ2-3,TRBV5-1,CASSLATGGGTDTQYF,TGCGCCAGCAGCTTGGCGACAGGGGGCGGCACAGATACGCAGTATTTT
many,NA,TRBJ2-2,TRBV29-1,CSALIPTGTGELFF,TGCAGCGCCCTGATACCGACAGGTACCGGGGAGCTGTTTTTT
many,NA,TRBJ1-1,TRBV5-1,CASSEGYTEAFF,TGCGCCAGCAGCGAGGGGTACACTGAAGCTTTCTTT
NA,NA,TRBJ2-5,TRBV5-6,CASRQTGWETQYF,TGTGCCAGCAGACAAACAGGGTGGGAGACCCAGTACTTC
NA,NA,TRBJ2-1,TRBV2,CASSEARQDNEQFF,TGTGCCAGCAGTGAAGCAAGACAGGACAATGAGCAGTTCTTC
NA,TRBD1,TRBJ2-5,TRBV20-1,CSANTGGGETQYF,TGCAGTGCTAATACAGGGGGCGGAGAGACCCAGTACTTC
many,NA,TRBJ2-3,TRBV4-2,CASSQDWLSDTQYF,TGTGCCAGCAGCCAAGATTGGCTTTCAGATACGCAGTATTTT
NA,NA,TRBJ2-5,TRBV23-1,CASSQGTLYQETQYF,TGCGCCAGCAGTCAAGGGACACTGTACCAAGAGACCCAGTACTTC
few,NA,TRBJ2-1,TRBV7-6,CASSTRLDSSYNEQFF,TGTGCCAGCAGCACCCGACTAGATAGCTCCTACAATGAGCAGTTCTTC
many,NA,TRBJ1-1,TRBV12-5,CASTRGFNSEAFF,TGTGCCTCGACGCGAGGGTTCAACAGTGAAGCTTTCTTT
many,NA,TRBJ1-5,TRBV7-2,CASSFWGRSNQPQHF,TGTGCCAGCAGCTTCTGGGGTAGGAGCAATCAGCCCCAGCATTTT
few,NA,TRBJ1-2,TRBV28,CASTSPAWGYTF,TGTGCCAGCACTAGCCCCGCCTGGGGCTACACCTTC
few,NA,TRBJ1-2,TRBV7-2,CASSSHLGVNYGYTF,TGTGCCAGCAGCTCGCACTTGGGGGTTAACTATGGCTACACCTTC
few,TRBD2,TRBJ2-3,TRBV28,CASIAGGRDTQYF,TGTGCCAGCATCGCGGGGGGGAGGGATACGCAGTATTTT
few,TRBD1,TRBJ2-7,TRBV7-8,CASSYYRGSSYEQYF,TGTGCCAGCAGCTACTACAGGGGTTCCTCCTACGAGCAGTACTTC
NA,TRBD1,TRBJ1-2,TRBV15,CATSRDPPDRGPHGNGYTF,TGTGCCACCAGCAGAGACCCCCCGGACAGGGGGCCTCACGGTAATGGCTACACCTTC
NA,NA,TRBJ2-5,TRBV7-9,CASRLGYQETQYF,TGTGCCAGCAGGCTAGGATATCAAGAGACCCAGTACTTC
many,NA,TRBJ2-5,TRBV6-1,CASRDAIQETQYF,TGTGCCAGCAGGGACGCCATCCAAGAGACCCAGTACTTC